The rows below give T cell receptor beta chains drawn from one sample of a study of control samples from healthy donors and cancer patients. Clones were sequenced by immunoSEQ multiplex PCR, and TCRdb holds only the in-frame ones, with some missing. The table shows around 140,000 clones, with roughly 86% occurring only once. Sequencing was performed on PBMCs. These TCRs come from a man between 45 and 60 years old with head and neck cancer. Each CDR3 is given without its conserved first and last residue. The order of the fields is V gene, clone size, CDR3 protein. Size tells how often a clone was seen (once, few, many) or the class of an expanded clone, and some rows leave it out.

TRBV3-1/TRBV3-2 NA ASSQEIGLGPGTDTQY
TRBV5-1 NA ASSLNGASGPNEQF
TRBV3-1/TRBV3-2 NA ASSQGATSTSEQY
TRBV10-3 NA AISRDTEGQPQH
TRBV4-1 NA ASSQVSSSYNEQF
TRBV27 NA ASSLSTTDFYEQY
TRBV7-6 NA ASSHKPGDTSSYNEQF
TRBV2 few ASRVGASSNQPQH
TRBV24-1 NA ATSDPLGGMGEQF
TRBV5-1 NA ASSLRGDSPYTEAF
TRBV4-1 NA ASSPDRGRTGELF
TRBV6-5 NA ASSFDTGPGVGTQY
TRBV6-5 NA ASSLTGGRYGYT
TRBV5-4 NA ASRTERHTEAF
TRBV19 NA ASSGQGIDYGYT
TRBV9 NA ASSVDETGGYGYT
TRBV15 NA ATSSEVYNEQF
TRBV11-2 NA ASSSGLVYEQY
TRBV7-9 NA ASSLIGGGEQY
TRBV6-5 once ASSPGLGTQY